This is a list of T cell receptor beta chains from one sample in a study of OX40 agonist ivuxolimab in advanced cancers. Profiling relied on immunoSEQ multiplex PCR, and the TCRdb table lists in-frame clones only, not all of them. The sample carries about 13,000 clones, about 68% recorded once. Sequenced here: CD4+ or CD8+ T cells sorted from blood, sampled in a trial of the OX40 agonist ivuxolimab. These receptors all come from an adult with an advanced solid tumor such as melanoma, head and neck, liver or kidney cancer. CDR3s include the opening cysteine and the closing phenylalanine or tryptophan. The D gene is left open where the match is weak. Size tells how often a clone was seen (once, few, many) or the class of an expanded clone, and some rows leave it out.

clone size: NA
J gene: TRBJ1-1
D gene: NA
V gene: TRBV28
CDR3 protein: CASRPDDETENTEAFF
CDR3 DNA: TGTGCCAGCAGGCCAGACGATGAGACAGAGAACACTGAAGCTTTCTTT

clone size: NA
J gene: TRBJ2-3
D gene: NA
V gene: TRBV7-6
CDR3 protein: CASSLPGADTQYF
CDR3 DNA: TGTGCCAGCAGCTTACCGGGGGCAGATACGCAGTATTTT

clone size: NA
J gene: TRBJ2-7
D gene: TRBD2
V gene: TRBV5-4
CDR3 protein: CASSLSGNLYEQYF
CDR3 DNA: TGTGCCAGCAGCCTTAGCGGGAACCTCTACGAGCAGTACTTC

clone size: NA
J gene: TRBJ2-7
D gene: TRBD1
V gene: TRBV29-1
CDR3 protein: CSVVNPTGANEQYF
CDR3 DNA: TGCAGCGTTGTTAACCCCACAGGGGCTAACGAGCAGTACTTC

clone size: NA
J gene: TRBJ2-7
D gene: NA
V gene: TRBV5-6
CDR3 protein: CASGSGGSSYEQYF
CDR3 DNA: TGTGCCAGCGGTAGTGGGGGGAGCTCCTACGAGCAGTACTTC

clone size: once
J gene: TRBJ1-4
D gene: NA
V gene: TRBV6-6
CDR3 protein: CASRRGPANFEKLFF
CDR3 DNA: TGTGCCAGCAGGCGCGGGCCAGCCAACTTTGAAAAACTGTTTTTT

clone size: NA
J gene: TRBJ1-1
D gene: NA
V gene: TRBV5-1
CDR3 protein: CASRYGEEAFF
CDR3 DNA: TGCGCCAGCAGATACGGGGAAGAAGCTTTCTTT

clone size: NA
J gene: TRBJ2-1
D gene: TRBD2
V gene: TRBV11-3
CDR3 protein: CASSPSGRVGEQFF
CDR3 DNA: TGTGCCAGCAGCCCTAGCGGGAGGGTCGGTGAGCAGTTCTTC

clone size: NA
J gene: TRBJ2-7
D gene: NA
V gene: TRBV28
CDR3 protein: CATSKLGDPAYEQYF
CDR3 DNA: TGTGCCACCTCTAAGTTGGGGGATCCTGCCTACGAGCAGTACTTC

clone size: NA
J gene: TRBJ2-2
D gene: NA
V gene: TRBV19
CDR3 protein: CASSITGWTGELFF
CDR3 DNA: TGTGCCAGTAGTATAACGGGCTGGACCGGGGAGCTGTTTTTT

clone size: NA
J gene: TRBJ2-5
D gene: NA
V gene: TRBV27
CDR3 protein: CASSPTVLMETQYF
CDR3 DNA: TGTGCCAGCAGCCCAACAGTCCTCATGGAGACCCAGTACTTC

clone size: few
J gene: TRBJ1-4
D gene: NA
V gene: TRBV28
CDR3 protein: CASRRGAYEKLFF
CDR3 DNA: TGTGCCAGCAGGAGGGGGGCGTATGAAAAACTGTTTTTT

clone size: once
J gene: TRBJ2-7
D gene: TRBD1
V gene: TRBV4-1
CDR3 protein: CASSQVGPGQGIYEQYF
CDR3 DNA: TGCGCCAGCAGCCAAGTGGGTCCCGGACAGGGGATCTACGAGCAGTACTTC

clone size: NA
J gene: TRBJ2-3
D gene: TRBD2
V gene: TRBV9
CDR3 protein: CASTSGGGPPDTQYF
CDR3 DNA: TGTGCCAGCACCTCCGGCGGGGGGCCCCCAGATACGCAGTATTTT

clone size: NA
J gene: TRBJ2-7
D gene: NA
V gene: TRBV5-4
CDR3 protein: CASSGDNTDYEQYF
CDR3 DNA: TGTGCCAGCAGTGGAGATAACACCGACTACGAGCAGTACTTC

clone size: NA
J gene: TRBJ2-7
D gene: NA
V gene: TRBV28
CDR3 protein: CASSFSSRGVYEQYF
CDR3 DNA: TGTGCCAGCAGTTTTTCCTCGAGAGGGGTGTACGAGCAGTACTTC

clone size: few
J gene: TRBJ1-1
D gene: NA
V gene: TRBV19
CDR3 protein: CASNFGTEAFF
CDR3 DNA: TGTGCCAGTAATTTCGGGACTGAAGCTTTCTTT

clone size: NA
J gene: TRBJ2-3
D gene: NA
V gene: TRBV13
CDR3 protein: CASSWQGTDTQYF
CDR3 DNA: TGTGCCAGCAGTTGGCAGGGCACAGATACGCAGTATTTT